This is a list of T cell receptor beta chains from one sample in a study of T cell responses to AZD1222 COVID-19 vaccine. The protocol was immunoSEQ multiplex PCR, while the TCRdb copy is restricted to in-frame clones and leaves out a portion. The sample comprises approximately 140,000 clones, more than 70% of which are singletons, and 2.9% rests with the top ten. The sample consisted of peripheral blood, taken on day 0 of AZD1222 vaccination. The receptors were gathered from an adult in good health. Both conserved end residues are part of each CDR3. The D gene is left open where the match is weak. Not all rows give a size; the values are once, few, many and, for expanded clones, a class.

DNA	CDR3	size	V	D	J
TGTGCCTGGAGTGAGAGACCTCCTAGCACTGAAGCTTTCTTT	CAWSERPPSTEAFF	-	TRBV30	-	TRBJ1-1
TGTGCCACGTGGTCGGTGGAGCACTACGAGCAGTACTTC	CATWSVEHYEQYF	-	TRBV6-5	-	TRBJ2-7
TGTGCCAGCAGTTACTCGAAAAGGGGGACTGAAGCTTTCTTT	CASSYSKRGTEAFF	-	TRBV6-5	-	TRBJ1-1
TGTGCCAGCAGCTTAGGGACCGGGACAGCTAATGAAAAACTGTTTTTT	CASSLGTGTANEKLFF	few	TRBV7-2	TRBD1	TRBJ1-4
TGTGCCAGCAGCATTAGCGGGGGGGACACAGATACGCAGTATTTT	CASSISGGDTDTQYF	-	TRBV7-6	TRBD2	TRBJ2-3
TGTGCCAGCAGCCAAGATGGGCACAGGAGCTCCTACGAGCAGTACTTC	CASSQDGHRSSYEQYF	-	TRBV4-2	-	TRBJ2-7
TGTGCCAGTAGTTACCGGACAGGGTTCAGGAATCAGCCCCAGCATTTT	CASSYRTGFRNQPQHF	-	TRBV19	TRBD1	TRBJ1-5
TGTGCCAGCAGTTTAAGCGGGACAGGGAACACTGAAGCTTTCTTT	CASSLSGTGNTEAFF	-	TRBV27	TRBD1	TRBJ1-1
TGCGCCAGCAGCTTGGGAAGGGGCTTCACCGGGGAGCTGTTTTTT	CASSLGRGFTGELFF	-	TRBV5-1	-	TRBJ2-2
TGCGCCAGCAGCCAAGATCTCAACAGACAGTTAGTTGGAGGCTACACCTTC	CASSQDLNRQLVGGYTF	-	TRBV4-1	-	TRBJ1-2
TGCAGCGTTGTCCACGGGGGGGATAGCACAGATACGCAGTATTTT	CSVVHGGDSTDTQYF	-	TRBV29-1	TRBD2	TRBJ2-3
TGTGCCAGAAGCAAGGTCAGGGGGGAGAACACTGAAGCTTTCTTT	CARSKVRGENTEAFF	-	TRBV5-3	TRBD1	TRBJ1-1
TGCAGCGTTGAATGGGGACACCTGAACACTGAAGCTTTCTTT	CSVEWGHLNTEAFF	few	TRBV29-1	-	TRBJ1-1
TGCGCCAGCAGTCCGAGGCCGTTTTCGGACAGGGCGGGGAACACTGAAGCTTTCTTT	CASSPRPFSDRAGNTEAFF	-	TRBV5-1	TRBD1	TRBJ1-1
TGTGCCTGGAGTTCAGGCGGATACGAGCAGTACTTC	CAWSSGGYEQYF	-	TRBV30	-	TRBJ2-7
TGCGCCAGCAGCTTGGGAAGGGGGGCGCCTGACTACGAGCAGTACTTC	CASSLGRGAPDYEQYF	-	TRBV5-1	-	TRBJ2-7
TGCGCCAGCAGCCCCAATCCAGGGCTCAACACCGGGGAGCTGTTTTTT	CASSPNPGLNTGELFF	-	TRBV5-1	-	TRBJ2-2
TGTGCCAGCAGCCAAGTGGCAGGGTCTGAAAAACTGTTTTTT	CASSQVAGSEKLFF	-	TRBV3-1/TRBV3-2	-	TRBJ1-4
TGTGCCAGCAGCTTGACAAGAAACACCGGGGAGCTGTTTTTT	CASSLTRNTGELFF	-	TRBV5-6	-	TRBJ2-2
TGTGCCAGCAGCCAGTTATCCCTAGCCAAAAACATTCAGTACTTC	CASSQLSLAKNIQYF	-	TRBV3-1/TRBV3-2	-	TRBJ2-4
TGTGCCAGCAGCCCCGTGGGGGCCTTGGAAGAGACCCAGTACTTC	CASSPVGALEETQYF	-	TRBV7-7	-	TRBJ2-5
TGTGCCAGCAGTTTACAGGGGGCCAACACTGAAGCTTTCTTT	CASSLQGANTEAFF	-	TRBV2	TRBD1	TRBJ1-1
TGTGCCAGCAGCGAAGTAATAGGGGGGTTCCTGGACGAGACCCAGTACTTC	CASSEVIGGFLDETQYF	-	TRBV7-9	-	TRBJ2-5
TGCAGTGCTATCAAGCCTCCAGAGTACTTC	CSAIKPPEYF	-	TRBV20-1	-	TRBJ2-7
TGCGCCAGCAGCCAAGCCCGGGGCTTCGGAAATGAAAAACTGTTTTTT	CASSQARGFGNEKLFF	-	TRBV4-3	-	TRBJ1-4
TGTGCCAGCAGTGAACGGACTAGCGCGACCGATGGGGGGTTCTTC	CASSERTSATDGGFF	-	TRBV6-1	TRBD2	TRBJ2-1
TGTGCCAGCAGCCCATTAGGGGGGACAGGGGTCCAAGAGACCCAGTACTTC	CASSPLGGTGVQETQYF	-	TRBV7-9	TRBD1	TRBJ2-5
TGCGCCAGCAGCTTAGATAGCCAGGCACCCTACGAGCAGTACTTC	CASSLDSQAPYEQYF	-	TRBV5-1	-	TRBJ2-7
TGTGCCAGCAAGATCGGGGCATACGGAAACACCATATATTTT	CASKIGAYGNTIYF	-	TRBV27	-	TRBJ1-3
TGTGCCAGCAGCTTAGACCCTGAAAACAATGAGCAGTTCTTC	CASSLDPENNEQFF	-	TRBV11-3	-	TRBJ2-1
TGTGCCAGCAGCTTACAGGGGGATAATTCACCCCTCCACTTT	CASSLQGDNSPLHF	-	TRBV7-9	TRBD1	TRBJ1-6
TGTGCCAGCAGCCAAGAGGGCGTAAACAATAACTATGGCTACACCTTC	CASSQEGVNNNYGYTF	-	TRBV4-2	-	TRBJ1-2
TGTGCCAGCAGCCAACCGGGGGGGAACACCGGGGAGCTGTTTTTT	CASSQPGGNTGELFF	-	TRBV4-2	TRBD2	TRBJ2-2
TGTGCCAGCACTCTAAGAGGGGGTCCTCCTTATAATGAAAAACTGTTTTTT	CASTLRGGPPYNEKLFF	-	TRBV28	-	TRBJ1-4
TGTGCCAGCAGTTTATGGGGATATCAGGGGACTGAAGCTTTCTTT	CASSLWGYQGTEAFF	once	TRBV28	-	TRBJ1-1
TGTGCCAGCAGCCTGGGACAGGGGGTCAATCAGCCCCAGCATTTT	CASSLGQGVNQPQHF	-	TRBV16	TRBD1	TRBJ1-5
TGTGCCACTAGGAATAACAGGGACACTGAAGCTTTCTTT	CATRNNRDTEAFF	-	TRBV6-5	-	TRBJ1-1
TGTGCCAGTAGTATGACAGTTGGCACCGGGGAGCTGTTTTTT	CASSMTVGTGELFF	-	TRBV19	-	TRBJ2-2
TGTGCCAGTAGTACCCAGGGGGTTTATAGCAATCAGCCCCAGCATTTT	CASSTQGVYSNQPQHF	-	TRBV19	TRBD1	TRBJ1-5
TGTGCCAGCAGCCAGGGTAGGAGGGAGCAGTACTTC	CASSQGRREQYF	-	TRBV3-1/TRBV3-2	-	TRBJ2-7
TGTGCCAGCAGCCGGGACAGAGATAATTCACCCCTCCACTTT	CASSRDRDNSPLHF	-	TRBV13	TRBD1	TRBJ1-6
TGTGCCAGCAGCTTAGGACTAGCGGGGGGCCAAGAGACCCAGTACTTC	CASSLGLAGGQETQYF	-	TRBV7-6	TRBD2	TRBJ2-5
TGCGCCAGCAGCCAAGATCGAAGAACCGGGACAGCTACCTACGAGCAGTACTTC	CASSQDRRTGTATYEQYF	-	TRBV4-1	TRBD1	TRBJ2-7
TGTGCCAGCAGTTACTCGAGCCTGGCTAACACTGAAGCTTTCTTT	CASSYSSLANTEAFF	-	TRBV6-5	-	TRBJ1-1